The T cell receptor (beta chain) under discussion was sequenced for a study of blood T cell repertoires in COVID-19. The overall study: The cDNA or gDNA used as material had been derived from T cells, B-cell-depleted T cells, or PBMCs.

As processed by the authors: From reference gene primer amplification, estimates of nucleated cell counts were derived. Here immunoSEQ multiplex PCR was the method, and the copy in TCRdb shows in-frame clones only, minus some. V, J and clone size derive from that table, while D and trimming were established from the DNA sequence. The sample consists of tens of thousands of clones, about 88% of them appearing once. This clone was detected only once. Losses at the gene ends were 6 bases for V and 2 bases for J; bases not matched to a gene: 12. The CDR3 is 16 amino acids. Germline-derived CDR1 and CDR2 are SGHRS and YFSETQ.

This sequence originates from a human donor in a cohort sampled during active COVID-19. The donor label of this sample is uncertain. The chain is built from TRBV5-1 and TRBJ2-5; 8 positions match TRBD2. The specimen sequenced was peripheral blood. CDR3 sequence: CASTPVGSGGQETQYF. The DNA of the CDR3 is TGCGCCAGCACCCCCGTGGGGTCGGGAGGGCAAGAGACCCAGTACTTC.